This T cell receptor (beta chain) was identified in a study of T cell repertoires in cytomegalovirus infection. As for the study in general: Both a matching HLA type and CMV infection were indicated by public TCR beta signatures.

Each CDR3 protein is one row after TCRdb ran MiXCR on the reads. The top ten hold around 4% of the sample, which has around 300,000 distinct CDR3 sequences, more than 8% seen once. The CDR3 is 12 amino acids. CDR1 and CDR2 (germline): SGHAT, FQNNGV. The germline V and J ends were trimmed by 2 bases and 6 bases, with 7 bases remaining between them. In this sample, this clonotype turned up a few times. Its cognate antigen is unknown. Study-wide results and caveats: It was HLA-C-restricted CMV-specific TCR beta clonotypes that dominated the response ex vivo. Cumulative public TCR beta family frequency identified carriers of CMV plus the relevant HLA.

Sequencing used PBMCs. The genes are TRBV11-2 and TRBJ1-1; D call uncertain. The clonotype was recovered from a human donor in good health (CMV status not recorded). Some clones in this sample may be carry-over from other donors' samples. The CDR3 is CASSLHGSEAFF. CDR3 sequence (DNA): TGTGCCAGCAGCTTACACGGCTCTGAAGCTTTCTTT.